Here is one T cell receptor beta chain with its context. Antigen: not known. Assay: immunoSEQ multiplex PCR; the TCRdb copy retains only in-frame clones and omits some. Of millions of clones listed, over 90% are singletons. CDR3 length: 14 amino acids. Unmatched junction bases numbered 3, after V lost 7 bases and J lost 3 bases. Per germline, CDR1 SGHRS and CDR2 YFSETQ. The data were taken from a study of shared clonotypes between healthy human individuals. Study-wide findings and caveats: A reduction in generation probabilities was seen for non-shared clonotypes relative to those shared by all four donors. Rarefaction gave evidence that sorted-subset sequencing remained incomplete despite large depth.

The rearrangement joins TRBV5-1 to TRBJ2-2; TRBD2 aligns across 10 bases. The receptor's source is a man younger than 30 in good health. Some clones in this sample may be carry-over from other donors' samples. The material sequenced was naive CD4+ T cells from PBMCs. Specified subset: CD45RA+ positively selected. The CDR3 is CASGLAGDTGELFF. CDR3 DNA sequence: TGCGCCAGCGGGCTAGCGGGAGACACCGGGGAGCTGTTTTTT.